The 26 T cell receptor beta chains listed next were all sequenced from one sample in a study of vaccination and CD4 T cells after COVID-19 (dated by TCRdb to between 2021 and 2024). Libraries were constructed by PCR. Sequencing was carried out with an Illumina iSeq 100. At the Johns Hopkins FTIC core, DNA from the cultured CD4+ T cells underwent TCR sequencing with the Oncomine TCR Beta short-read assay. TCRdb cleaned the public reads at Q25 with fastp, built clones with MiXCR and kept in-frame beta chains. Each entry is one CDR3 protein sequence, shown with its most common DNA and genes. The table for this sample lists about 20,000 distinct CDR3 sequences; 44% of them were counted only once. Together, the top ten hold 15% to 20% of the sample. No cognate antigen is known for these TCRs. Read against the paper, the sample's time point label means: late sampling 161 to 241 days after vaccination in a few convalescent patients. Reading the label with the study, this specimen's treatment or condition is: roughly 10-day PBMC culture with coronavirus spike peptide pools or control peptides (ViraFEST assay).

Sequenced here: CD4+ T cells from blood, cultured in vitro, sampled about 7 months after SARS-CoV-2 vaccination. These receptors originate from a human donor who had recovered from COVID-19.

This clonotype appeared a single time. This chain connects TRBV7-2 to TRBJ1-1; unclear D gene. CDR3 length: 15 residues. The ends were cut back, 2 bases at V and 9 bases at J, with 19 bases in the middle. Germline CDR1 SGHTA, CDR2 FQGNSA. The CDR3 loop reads CASSLSPTAAGKAFF. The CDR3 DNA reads TGTGCCAGCAGCTTAAGCCCGACGGCAGCCGGGAAAGCTTTCTTT. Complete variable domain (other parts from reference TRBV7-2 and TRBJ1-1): GAGVSQSPSNKVTEKGKDVELRCDPISGHTALYWYRQSLGQGLEFLIYFQGNSAPDKSGLPSDRFSAERTGGSVSTLTIQRTQQEDSAVYLCASSLSPTAAGKAFFGQGTRLTVV.

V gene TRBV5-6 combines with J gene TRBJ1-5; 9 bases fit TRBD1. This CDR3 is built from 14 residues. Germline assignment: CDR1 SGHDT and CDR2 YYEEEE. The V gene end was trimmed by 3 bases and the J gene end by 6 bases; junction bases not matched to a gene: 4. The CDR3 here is CASSYRQGGQPQHF. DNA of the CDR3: TGTGCCAGCAGCTACCGACAGGGGGGTCAGCCCCAGCATTTT.

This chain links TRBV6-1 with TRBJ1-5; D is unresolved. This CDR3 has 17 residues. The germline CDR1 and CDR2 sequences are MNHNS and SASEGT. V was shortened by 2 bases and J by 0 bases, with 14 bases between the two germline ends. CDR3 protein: CASSELLTGTSNQPQHF. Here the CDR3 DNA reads TGTGCCAGCAGTGAACTGCTGACGGGAACTAGCAATCAGCCCCAGCATTTT.

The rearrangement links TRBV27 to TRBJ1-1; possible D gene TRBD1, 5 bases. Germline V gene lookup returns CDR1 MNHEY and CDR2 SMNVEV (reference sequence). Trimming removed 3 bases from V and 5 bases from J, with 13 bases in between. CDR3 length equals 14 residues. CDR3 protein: CASSFHDGGTEAFF. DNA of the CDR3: TGTGCCAGCAGTTTTCATGACGGGGGGACTGAAGCTTTCTTT.

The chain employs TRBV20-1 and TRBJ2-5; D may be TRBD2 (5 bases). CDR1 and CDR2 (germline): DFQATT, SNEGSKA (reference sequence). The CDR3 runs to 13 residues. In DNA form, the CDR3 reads TGCAGCGCCCTCAGCGGACGGGGAGAGACCCAGTACTTC. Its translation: CSALSGRGETQYF.

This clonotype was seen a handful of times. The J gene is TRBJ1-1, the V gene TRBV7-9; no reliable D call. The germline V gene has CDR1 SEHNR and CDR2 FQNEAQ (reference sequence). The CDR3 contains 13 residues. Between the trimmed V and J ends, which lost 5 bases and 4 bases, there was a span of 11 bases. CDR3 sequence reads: CASSPYSATEAFF. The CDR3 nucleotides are TGTGCCAGCAGCCCCTATTCGGCCACTGAAGCTTTCTTT.

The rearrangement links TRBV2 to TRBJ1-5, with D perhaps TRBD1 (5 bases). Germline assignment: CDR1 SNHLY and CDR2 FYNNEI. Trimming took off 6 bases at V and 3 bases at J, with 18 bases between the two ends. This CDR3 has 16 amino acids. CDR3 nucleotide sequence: TGTGCCAGCAGGGATAAATTAAGACAGTACAATCAGCCCCAGCATTTT. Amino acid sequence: CASRDKLRQYNQPQHF.

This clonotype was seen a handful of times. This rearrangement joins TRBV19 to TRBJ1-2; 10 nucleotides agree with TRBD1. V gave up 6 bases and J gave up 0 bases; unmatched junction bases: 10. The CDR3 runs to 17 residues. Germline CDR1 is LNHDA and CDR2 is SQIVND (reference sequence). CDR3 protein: CASSLRQGAISNYGYTF. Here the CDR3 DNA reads TGTGCCAGTAGCCTCAGACAGGGGGCTATCTCTAACTATGGCTACACCTTC.

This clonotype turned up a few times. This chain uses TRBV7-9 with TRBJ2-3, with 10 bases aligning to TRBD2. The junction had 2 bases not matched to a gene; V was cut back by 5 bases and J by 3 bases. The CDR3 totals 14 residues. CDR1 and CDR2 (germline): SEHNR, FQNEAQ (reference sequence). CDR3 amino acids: CASSASGGTDTQYF. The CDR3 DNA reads TGTGCCAGCAGCGCTAGCGGGGGTACAGATACGCAGTATTTT.

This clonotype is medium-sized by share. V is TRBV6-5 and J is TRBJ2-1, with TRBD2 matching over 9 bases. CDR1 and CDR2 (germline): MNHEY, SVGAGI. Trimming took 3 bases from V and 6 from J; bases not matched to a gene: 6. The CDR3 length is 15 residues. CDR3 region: CASSYGLAGSNEQFF. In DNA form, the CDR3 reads TGTGCCAGCAGTTATGGGCTAGCGGGGTCCAATGAGCAGTTCTTC.

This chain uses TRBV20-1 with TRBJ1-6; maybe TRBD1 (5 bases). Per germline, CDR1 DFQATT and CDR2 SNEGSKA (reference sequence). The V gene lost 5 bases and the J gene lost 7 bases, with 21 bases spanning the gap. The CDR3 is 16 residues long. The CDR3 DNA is TGCAGTGCTCGTGACTGGGGGGGTCCACCAAATTCACCCCTCCACTTT. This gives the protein CSARDWGGPPNSPLHF.

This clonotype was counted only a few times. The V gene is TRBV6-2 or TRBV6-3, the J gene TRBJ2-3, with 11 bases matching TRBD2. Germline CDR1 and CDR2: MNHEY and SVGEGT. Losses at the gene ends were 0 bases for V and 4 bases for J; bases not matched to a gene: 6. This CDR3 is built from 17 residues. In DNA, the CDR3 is TGTGCCAGCAGTTACTCCCAACTAGCGGGAGTGCCAGATACGCAGTATTTT. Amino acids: CASSYSQLAGVPDTQYF.

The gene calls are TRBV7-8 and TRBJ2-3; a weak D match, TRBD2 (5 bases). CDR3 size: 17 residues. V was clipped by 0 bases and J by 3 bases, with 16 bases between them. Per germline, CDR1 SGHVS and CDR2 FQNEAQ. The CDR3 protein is CASSLARGNVGTDTQYF. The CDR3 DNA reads TGTGCCAGCAGCTTAGCTCGGGGTAATGTGGGTACAGATACGCAGTATTTT.

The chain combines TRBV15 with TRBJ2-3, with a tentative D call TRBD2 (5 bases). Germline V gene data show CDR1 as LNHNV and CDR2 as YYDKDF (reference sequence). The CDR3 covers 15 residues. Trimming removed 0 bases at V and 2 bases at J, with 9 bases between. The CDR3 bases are TGTGCCACCAGCAGAGAGGCACGGGACACAGATACGCAGTATTTT. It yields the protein CATSREARDTDTQYF.

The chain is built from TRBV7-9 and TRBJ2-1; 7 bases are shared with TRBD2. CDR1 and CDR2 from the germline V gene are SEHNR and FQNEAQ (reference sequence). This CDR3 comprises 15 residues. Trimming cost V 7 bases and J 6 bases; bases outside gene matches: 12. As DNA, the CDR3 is TGTGCCAGCACCCCTCTGGCGGGAGTTGGCAATGAGCAGTTCTTC. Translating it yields CASTPLAGVGNEQFF.

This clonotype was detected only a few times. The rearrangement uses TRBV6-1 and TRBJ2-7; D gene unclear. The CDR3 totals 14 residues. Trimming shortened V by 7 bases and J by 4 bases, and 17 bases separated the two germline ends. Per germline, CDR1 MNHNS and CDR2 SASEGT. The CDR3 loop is CASTPSLVKYEQYF. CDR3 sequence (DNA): TGTGCCAGCACCCCCTCTCTCGTAAAATACGAGCAGTACTTC.

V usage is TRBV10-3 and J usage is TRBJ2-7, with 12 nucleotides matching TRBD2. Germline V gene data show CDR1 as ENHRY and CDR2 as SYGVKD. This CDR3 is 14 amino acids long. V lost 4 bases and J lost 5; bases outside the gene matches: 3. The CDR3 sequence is CAISATSGRHEQYF. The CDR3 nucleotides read TGTGCCATCAGTGCAACTAGCGGGAGGCACGAGCAGTACTTC.

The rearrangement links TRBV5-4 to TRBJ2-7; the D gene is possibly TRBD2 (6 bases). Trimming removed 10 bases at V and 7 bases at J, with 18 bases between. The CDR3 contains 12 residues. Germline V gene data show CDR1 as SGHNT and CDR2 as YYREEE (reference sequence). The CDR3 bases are TGTGCCGGAGGGCCAGGACGGGAGGAGCAGTACTTC. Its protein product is CAGGPGREEQYF.

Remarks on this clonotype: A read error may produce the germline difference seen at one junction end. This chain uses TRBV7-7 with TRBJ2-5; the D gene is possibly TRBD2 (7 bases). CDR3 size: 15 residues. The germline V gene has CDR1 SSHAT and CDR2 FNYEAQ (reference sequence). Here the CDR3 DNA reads TGTGCTAGCAGCTTAAACAGGGAGGGCTCGGAGACCCAGTACTTC. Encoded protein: CASSLNREGSETQYF.

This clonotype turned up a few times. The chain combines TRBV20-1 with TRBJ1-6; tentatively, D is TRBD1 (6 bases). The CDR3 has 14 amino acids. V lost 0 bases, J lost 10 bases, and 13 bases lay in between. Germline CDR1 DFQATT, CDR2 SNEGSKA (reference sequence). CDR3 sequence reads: CSARDGSGASPLHF. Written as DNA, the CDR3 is TGCAGTGCTAGAGATGGTTCAGGGGCCTCACCCCTCCACTTT.

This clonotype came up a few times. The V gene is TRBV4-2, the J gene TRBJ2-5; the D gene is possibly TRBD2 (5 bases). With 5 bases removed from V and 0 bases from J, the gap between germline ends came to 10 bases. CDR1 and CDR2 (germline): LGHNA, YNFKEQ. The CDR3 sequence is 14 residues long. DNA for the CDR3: TGTGCCAGCAGCAGGACTGGGGACCAAGAGACCCAGTACTTC. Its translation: CASSRTGDQETQYF.

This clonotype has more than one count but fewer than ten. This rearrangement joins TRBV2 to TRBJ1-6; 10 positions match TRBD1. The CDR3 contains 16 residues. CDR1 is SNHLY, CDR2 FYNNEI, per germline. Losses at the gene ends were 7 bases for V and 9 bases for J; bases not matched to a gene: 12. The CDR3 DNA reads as TGTGCCAGCACTCTAGCCCGGGGACAGGGGTCTTCACCCCTCCACTTT. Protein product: CASTLARGQGSSPLHF.

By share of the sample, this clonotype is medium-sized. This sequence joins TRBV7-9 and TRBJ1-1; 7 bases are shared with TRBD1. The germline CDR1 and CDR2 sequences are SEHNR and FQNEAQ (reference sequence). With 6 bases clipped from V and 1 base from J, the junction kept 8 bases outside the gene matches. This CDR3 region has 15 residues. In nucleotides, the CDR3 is TGTGCCAGCAGACCTAGGGAGGGGGCGAACACTGAAGCTTTCTTT. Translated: CASRPREGANTEAFF.

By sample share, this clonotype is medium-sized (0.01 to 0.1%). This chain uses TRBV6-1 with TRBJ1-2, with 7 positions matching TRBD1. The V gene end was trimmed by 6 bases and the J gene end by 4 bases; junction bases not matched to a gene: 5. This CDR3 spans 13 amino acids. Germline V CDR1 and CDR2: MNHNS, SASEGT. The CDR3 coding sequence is TGTGCCAGCAGGGCGACAGGGATCTATGGCTACACCTTC. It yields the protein CASRATGIYGYTF.

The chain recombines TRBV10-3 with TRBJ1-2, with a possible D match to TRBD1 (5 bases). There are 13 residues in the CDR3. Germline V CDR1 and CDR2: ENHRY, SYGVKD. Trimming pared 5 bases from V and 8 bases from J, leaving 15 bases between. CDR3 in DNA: TGTGCCATCAGTCCCGCACTGGGGCAAGGCTACACCTTC. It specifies CAISPALGQGYTF.

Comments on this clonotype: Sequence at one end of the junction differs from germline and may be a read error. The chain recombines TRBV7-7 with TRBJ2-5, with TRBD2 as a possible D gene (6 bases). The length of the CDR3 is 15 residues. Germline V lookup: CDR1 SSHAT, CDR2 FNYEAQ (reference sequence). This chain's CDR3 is CASSLAEAGPQTQYF. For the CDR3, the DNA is TGTGCTAGCAGCTTAGCGGAGGCAGGGCCGCAGACCCAGTACTTC.